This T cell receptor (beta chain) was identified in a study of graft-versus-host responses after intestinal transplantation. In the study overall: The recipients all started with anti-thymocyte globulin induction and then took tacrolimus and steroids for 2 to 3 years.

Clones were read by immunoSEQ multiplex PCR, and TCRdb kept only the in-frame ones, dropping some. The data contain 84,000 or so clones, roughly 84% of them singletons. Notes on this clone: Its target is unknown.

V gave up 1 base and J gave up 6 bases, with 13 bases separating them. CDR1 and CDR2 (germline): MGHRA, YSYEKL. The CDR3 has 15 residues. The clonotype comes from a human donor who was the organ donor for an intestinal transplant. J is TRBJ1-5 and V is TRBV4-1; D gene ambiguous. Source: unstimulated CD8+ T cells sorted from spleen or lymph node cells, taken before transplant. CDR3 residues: CASSQGGSYGQPQHF. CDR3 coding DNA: TGCGCCAGCAGCCAAGGAGGGAGTTATGGTCAGCCCCAGCATTTT.